Given below is one T cell receptor beta chain in context. This clone was counted a single time. Its specific antigen is unknown. No base-level quality is on record; no much larger clone is a single base apart. This record belongs to a study of blood T cell repertoires in COVID-19 (TCRdb year 2020). Notes on the research overall: The collaborator samples originated in the United States, Italy and Spain and spanned the acute and convalescent phases of COVID-19. The material from the prospective study consisted of cDNA or gDNA derived from T cells, B-cell-depleted T cells, or PBMCs. The dataset comprised deeply sampled blood TCRbeta repertoires from subjects exposed to, actively infected with, or recovered from COVID-19. The repertoires were made available in a free public database intended to serve as a resource for research on the immune response to SARS-CoV-2. The samples were drawn from the first 160 participants of the ongoing ImmuneRACE study and from 1,254 subjects provided by 6 global collaborators. Nearly every sample came with metadata listing a de-identified subject ID, COVID-19 status, age in years and sex. Where HLA class I and class II types were available, the types were taken from metadata supplied by the sample provider, not from assay-based typing. The study at large found these results: The quantity of clinical and demographic metadata differed by source and by participant and was supplied without curation.

In the prospective study, participants were roughly 18 to 89 years old, resided in around 25 geographic areas of the United States, and were enrolled through a virtual design. In the prospective study, participants were assigned to cohorts based on the clinical history participants reported in a screening survey and a study questionnaire. In the prospective study, whole blood, serum and a nasopharyngeal or oropharyngeal swab were collected from each participant by mobile phlebotomists. Additional blood draws and questionnaires over a roughly two-month period could optionally be provided by prospective study participants. Blood samples from the prospective study were shipped frozen or at room temperature prior to DNA extraction. TCRbeta CDR3 regions were amplified from genomic DNA by means of the immunoSEQ Assay, a bias-controlled multiplex PCR. Per the authors' processing: Nucleated cell counts per sample were estimated from amplification of reference gene primers within the assay. Sequence reads were collapsed and filtered to measure the absolute abundance of every unique TCRbeta CDR3 rearrangement. For each sample, productive Simpson clonality was calculated by taking the square root of Simpson's diversity index across productive rearrangements. The immuneACCESS repertoire file appears here via TCRdb, limited to in-frame rearrangements. These files lack a portion of the clones; in checked studies, under half of the deficit traces to unresolved V genes, and the cause of the others is not known. V and J calls and clone size are as listed in that table; D and trimming were resolved from the DNA. Across this sample there are roughly 250,000 clones, with approximately 91% seen only once. 2.3% of the sample is taken by the ten largest.

Sequences LGHNA (CDR1) and YNFKEQ (CDR2) are obtained from the germline V gene. From the cysteine up to the phenylalanine, the CDR3 has a length of 16 residues. Solely the CDR3 DNA is kept, with 48 bases framed from the first base. Relative to germline, V is 5 bases shorter and J is 1 base shorter, with 15 bases between their ends. The rearrangement combines TRBV4-2 with TRBJ1-3; TRBD1 is a possible D gene, resting on 5 matching bases. The sequence was collected from a woman aged 35 to 49 with acute COVID-19. The sequenced sample was PBMCs or T cells enriched from blood (not recorded which). The CDR3 in this case is CASSNSRGGSGNTIYF. The DNA sequence follows: TGTGCCAGCAGCAACTCTAGGGGAGGGTCTGGAAACACCATATATTTT.